This TCR beta chain appears in the sequencing data of a study of patients and donors after allogeneic stem cell transplantation. This CDR3 has 17 amino acids. V lost 6 bases to trimming and J lost 3 bases; unmatched junction nucleotides: 15. TCRdb called the RT-PCR reads again in MiXCR, with one record for every CDR3 protein. The sample has about 40,000 distinct CDR3 sequences; under 40% are singletons. The sequenced sample consisted of blood, either unsorted or a sorted T cell fraction (not recorded which). This receptor was taken from a human donor who was either an allogeneic HSCT recipient or a stem cell or donor lymphocyte infusion donor (not recorded which). It is not recorded whose cells these are; they may come from a transplant donor. The rearrangement joins TRBV12-3 or TRBV12-4 to TRBJ2-7, with 9 positions matching TRBD2. The CDR3 DNA reads as TGTGCCAGCAGCAGAGCCCGTGGTAGCGGGGGAAACTACGAGCAGTACTTC. The encoded protein is CASSRARGSGGNYEQYF.